The source of this T cell receptor (beta chain) is a study of blood T cells in healthy people across ages. Alongside a J-beta primer mix, a sample-barcoded 5' primer served in a second PCR lasting about 7 to 11 cycles. TCRdb reprocessed the 5' RACE reads with MiXCR, giving one entry per CDR3 protein. The sample lists around 790,000 distinct CDR3 sequences, more than 40% occurring once. Worth noting for this clonotype: What it recognizes is unknown.

Study observations and caveats: Investigators treated diversity estimates from one million T cells as underestimates. A roughly linear fall in TCR beta diversity per million T cells was seen with increasing age.

The germline V gene has CDR1 DFQATT and CDR2 SNEGSKA (reference sequence). V was trimmed by 0 bases and J by 8 bases, leaving 10 bases between them. The CDR3 is made up of 12 amino acids. The TCR comes from a man aged 55 to 70 in good health. The V gene is TRBV20-1, the J gene TRBJ1-2, with D unresolved. Material for sequencing was blood. The CDR3 here is CSARDRVSGYTF. For the CDR3, the DNA is TGCAGTGCTAGAGATAGGGTATCCGGCTACACCTTC.